Here is one TCR beta chain with its context. What it binds is not known. Looked up from germline, CDR1 is WNHNN and CDR2 is SYGVQD (reference sequence). The CDR3 totals 13 residues. V was clipped by 3 bases and J by 5 bases, with 10 bases between them. This specimen comes from a study of cytomegalovirus exposure and HLA in healthy donors. In the study overall: Among several hundred genotyped donors, 65% to 90% fell in the Caucasian-associated ancestry cluster.

Notes on the study in general: The authors later linked a missense DCLRE1C variant to TCR beta V- and J-gene trimming.

PCR used 60 Vbeta primers and 13 Jbeta primers. TCRdb keeps only in-frame clones here, not all; method: immunoSEQ multiplex PCR. The sample includes about 120,000 clones, over 60% of them seen just once. The chain is built from TRBV10-1 and TRBJ2-5, with D perhaps matching TRBD2 (5 bases). This sequence was found in a woman aged 40 to 55 in good health and CMV-seropositive. Sequencing input: PBMCs. In DNA form, the CDR3 reads TGCGCCAGCAGTGACGGGGTGCGGGAGACCCAGTACTTC. Translated: CASSDGVRETQYF.